This T cell receptor (beta chain) appears in the sequencing data of a study of beta chain features in type 1 diabetes. V shed 4 bases and J shed 11 bases, with 18 bases lying between them. CDR3 length: 14 amino acids. Per germline, CDR1 SGDLS and CDR2 YYNGEE. This clone came up a few times. Its antigen is not known. As every portion of the isolated RNA was reverse transcribed, the sequencing read expressed TCRB transcripts. The method was immunoSEQ multiplex PCR; TCRdb's version includes in-frame clones alone and lacks a portion of them. The sample yields about 160,000 clones, 9% seen once. Study-level findings and limits: PCR, the amplification step, might favor shorter templates, equally in patients and controls. There was a moderate but significant shortening of TCRB CDR3s in all four CD4+ subsets of Type 1 diabetes patients. Resolution of whether HLA type affects TCRB rearrangement was not achieved here.

A sort by CD45RO/CCR7/CD25/CD127/CD95/CD27 yielded CD4+ naive, central memory, regulatory and stem cell-like memory cells. This rearrangement joins TRBV9 to TRBJ2-2; tentatively, D is TRBD1 (6 bases). The specimen sequenced was central memory CD4+ T cells from blood. The clonotype originates from a woman younger than 45 with type 1 diabetes. In nucleotides, the CDR3 is TGTGCCAGCAGCTTCAGCAACAGGGACGGCGAGCTGTTTTTT. This encodes CASSFSNRDGELFF.